Below, 20 T cell receptor beta chains from the same sample are listed, as sequenced in a study of T-cell reconstitution after alpha-beta-depleted transplantation in children (dated by TCRdb to 2016 to 2017). Receptor amplification or capture employed PCR. Sequencing was performed on an Illumina HiSeq 2500. TCR libraries were prepared with molecular barcoding, using unique molecular identifiers to normalize TCRbeta repertoire quantification. TCRdb's own reprocessing of the public reads used fastp at Q25 and MiXCR and kept productive beta chains. Rows are unified per CDR3 protein, each entry keeping the most common DNA and genes. Across this sample there are 500,000 or so distinct CDR3 sequences, with less than 35% seen only once. The top ten clones comprise approximately 2.3% of the sample. This specimen was PBMCs from the stem cell graft donor, taken from the stem cell graft. The receptor source for this set is a human donor who donated a stem cell graft to a child with aplastic anemia.

The rearrangement uses TRBV12-3 or TRBV12-4 and TRBJ1-1, with no clear D. V was trimmed by 8 bases and J by 1 base, leaving 11 bases between them. There are 13 residues in the CDR3. The CDR3 DNA follows: TGTGCCAGCGCGGTGACGTCGAACACTGAAGCTTTCTTT. Encoded protein: CASAVTSNTEAFF.

This chain joins TRBV29-1 and TRBJ1-1, with D unclear. The germline V and J ends were trimmed by 6 bases and 4 bases, with 27 bases remaining between them. The CDR3 runs 17 residues. CDR1 is SQVTM, CDR2 ANQGSEA, per germline. CDR3 nucleotides: TGCAGCGTAGGAAGACCGGGATCCCATCTGGGAGGCACTGAAGCTTTCTTT. Translating it yields CSVGRPGSHLGGTEAFF. The full variable domain, its missing parts supplied by reference TRBV29-1 and TRBJ1-1, is SAVISQKPSRDICQRGTSLTIQCQVDSQVTMMFWYRQQPGQSLTLIATANQGSEATYESGFVIDKFPISRPNLTFSTLTVSNMSPEDSSIYLCSVGRPGSHLGGTEAFFGQGTRLTVV.

This rearrangement joins TRBV28 to TRBJ1-5; perhaps TRBD1 as D (5 bases). CDR1 MDHEN and CDR2 SYDVKM come from the germline V gene. The V end was cut by 7 bases, the J end by 9 bases, with 19 bases between. The CDR3 totals 14 residues. The CDR3 region is CASTPGTAARPQHF. The CDR3, as DNA: TGTGCCAGCACCCCAGGGACGGCGGCGAGGCCCCAGCATTTT.

This chain links TRBV6-1 with TRBJ2-5; D is uncertain. CDR1 MNHNS and CDR2 SASEGT come from the germline V gene. The CDR3 is 18 amino acids. V was pared by 5 bases and J by 5 bases, with 27 bases between. CDR3 coding DNA: TGTGCCAGCAGTCATGGGTCCCATGAAGAAACCGTGTTTGAGACCCAGTACTTC. Amino acid sequence: CASSHGSHEETVFETQYF.

The chain joins TRBV15 to TRBJ2-2, with TRBD2 as a possible D gene (5 bases). Per the germline V gene, CDR1 is LNHNV and CDR2 is YYDKDF (reference sequence). The V and J ends lost 0 bases and 6 bases respectively, with 11 bases between them. CDR3 length: 15 amino acids. The CDR3 is CATSRDQAVAGELFF. CDR3 bases: TGTGCCACCAGCAGAGATCAAGCGGTAGCCGGGGAGCTGTTTTTT.

This clonotype was counted ten times or more. The chain has TRBV12-3 or TRBV12-4 and TRBJ2-1; D remains unclear. The germline V and J ends were trimmed by 5 bases and 8 bases, with 10 bases remaining between them. The CDR3 totals 12 residues. CDR3 coding DNA: TGTGCCAGCAGTACCCCCGGGTATGAGCAGTTCTTC. Translated, it gives CASSTPGYEQFF.

This clonotype was counted only a few times. The chain carries TRBV9 and TRBJ2-1; 11 bases map to TRBD2. The junction had 9 bases not matched to a gene; V was cut back by 4 bases and J by 9 bases. This CDR3 spans 15 amino acids. Germline V gene data show CDR1 as SGDLS and CDR2 as YYNGEE. CDR3 bases: TGTGCCAGCAGCACCGGGACTAGCGGCCCCTCTGAGCAGTTCTTC. Translated: CASSTGTSGPSEQFF.

This clonotype appeared once. The rearrangement links TRBV5-6 to TRBJ2-3; D perhaps matches TRBD1 (6 bases). Trimming shortened V by 4 bases and J by 0 bases, and 15 bases separated the two germline ends. CDR1 and CDR2 (germline): SGHDT, YYEEEE. This CDR3 region has 16 residues. As DNA, the CDR3 is TGTGCCAGCAGCCGAGGCCAGGGACATAGCACAGATACGCAGTATTTT. Amino acids: CASSRGQGHSTDTQYF.

The J gene is TRBJ2-1, the V gene TRBV13; a possible D gene is TRBD1 (6 bases). Looked up from germline, CDR1 is PRHDT and CDR2 is FYEKMQ (reference sequence). The CDR3 is 15 residues long. With 4 bases removed from V and 0 bases from J, the gap between germline ends came to 10 bases. The CDR3 DNA is TGTGCCAGCAGCTGGGACATCAGCTCCTACAATGAGCAGTTCTTC. Translated, it gives CASSWDISSYNEQFF. The variable domain in full, completed from reference TRBV13 and TRBJ2-1, reads AAGVIQSPRHLIKEKRETATLKCYPIPRHDTVYWYQQGPGQDPQFLISFYEKMQSDKGSIPDRFSAQQFSDYHSELNMSSLELGDSALYFCASSWDISSYNEQFFGPGTRLTVL.

The chain is built from TRBV9 and TRBJ2-1, with 8 nucleotides matching TRBD1. Trimming took 0 bases from V and 7 from J; bases not matched to a gene: 3. The CDR3 is made up of 14 amino acids. The germline gives CDR1 SGDLS, CDR2 YYNGEE. The CDR3 coding sequence is TGTGCCAGCAGCGTAGGGACAGGGAGAAATGAGCAGTTCTTC. This sequence encodes CASSVGTGRNEQFF.

This clonotype was seen more than once but under ten times. V gene TRBV30 combines with J gene TRBJ2-1, with D hard to call. V lost 6 bases and J lost 8, with 20 bases in between. CDR3 length equals 14 residues. CDR1 is GTSNPN and CDR2 is SVGIG in the germline V gene (reference sequence). The DNA for the CDR3 is TGTGCCTGTCCCCGACGAGTAGGAGCCGATGAGCAGTTCTTC. Protein: CACPRRVGADEQFF.

This clonotype has only a few counts. The chain uses TRBV20-1 and TRBJ1-2; tentative D call: TRBD1 (6 bases). CDR3 length: 13 amino acids. Germline V CDR1 and CDR2: DFQATT, SNEGSKA (reference sequence). The CDR3 coding sequence is TGCAGGGGGCACAGGGATAATAACTATGGCTACACCTTC. This gives the protein CRGHRDNNYGYTF.

This clonotype was seen a handful of times. This rearrangement joins TRBV7-2 to TRBJ1-1, with 8 bases matching TRBD1. J was trimmed by 4 bases and V by 5 bases; bases with no gene match: 6. CDR3 size: 14 residues. Germline CDR1 reads SGHTA; CDR2 reads FQGNSA. CDR3 loop: CASSPDRARTEAFF. CDR3 sequence (DNA): TGTGCCAGCAGCCCGGACAGGGCCCGCACTGAAGCTTTCTTT.

The rearrangement joins TRBV6-1 to TRBJ1-4; D uncertain. Germline loops: CDR1 MNHNS, CDR2 SASEGT. Between the trimmed V and J ends, which lost 5 bases and 0 bases, there was a span of 13 bases. The CDR3 has 16 residues. The chain's CDR3 is CASSRRTTATNEKLFF. The CDR3 DNA is TGTGCCAGCAGTCGCCGAACAACGGCAACTAATGAAAAACTGTTTTTT.

This clonotype was seen a few times. This chain links TRBV10-3 with TRBJ1-1; a possible D gene is TRBD1 (5 bases). CDR3 size: 13 residues. The V gene's germline CDR1 is ENHRY and CDR2 SYGVKD. V dropped 8 bases and J dropped 4 bases, with 14 bases sitting between them. Written as DNA, the CDR3 is TGTGCCATCTGCCCGGGGGGATCCACTGAAGCTTTCTTT. Encoded protein: CAICPGGSTEAFF.

This clonotype was found a few times. The V and J genes are TRBV6-5 and TRBJ2-7; TRBD2 aligns across 7 bases. CDR1 MNHEY and CDR2 SVGAGI come from the germline V gene. V lost 7 bases and J lost 4; bases outside the gene matches: 7. The length of the CDR3 is 13 residues. This chain's CDR3 is CASTGREKYEQYF. For the CDR3, the DNA is TGTGCCAGCACGGGGCGGGAGAAATACGAGCAGTACTTC.

In its sample, this clonotype was seen a few times. In nucleotides, the CDR3 is TGTGCCAGCTCACCACAGTCGGGCCTCTACGAGCAGTACGTC. Translation gives CASSPQSGLYEQYV. V gene TRBV18 combines with J gene TRBJ2-7; D not resolved. This CDR3 spans 14 amino acids. With 1 base removed from V and 3 bases from J, the gap between germline ends came to 10 bases. CDR1 and CDR2 (germline): KGHSH, LQKENI.

The chain recombines TRBV18 with TRBJ2-3; 9 bases are a match to TRBD1. The V gene's germline CDR1 is KGHSH and CDR2 LQKENI. Germline trimming cut 3 bases from V and 6 bases from J; bases unmatched to any gene: 7. The CDR3 has 15 amino acids. CDR3 nucleotides: TGTGCCAGCTCACCTCTACAGGGGGCCGGCGATACGCAGTATTTT. This translates into CASSPLQGAGDTQYF.

The chain uses TRBV20-1 and TRBJ2-5; D possibly uses TRBD1 or TRBD2 (5 bases each). Germline loops: CDR1 DFQATT, CDR2 SNEGSKA (reference sequence). This CDR3 region has 13 residues. V was shortened by 7 bases and J by 5 bases, with 17 bases between the two germline ends. The CDR3 protein is CSGRDLSGETQYF. CDR3 in DNA: TGCAGTGGCCGGGACCTCTCTGGCGAGACCCAGTACTTC.

The V and J genes are TRBV9 and TRBJ2-1; no firm D call. The germline gives CDR1 SGDLS, CDR2 YYNGEE. The CDR3 has 14 residues. Deletions cut 3 bases from V and 6 bases from J, with 13 bases between. The CDR3 spells CASSGSLGFNEQFF. Here the CDR3 DNA reads TGTGCCAGCAGCGGGAGCCTTGGGTTCAATGAGCAGTTCTTC.